Listed here are 22 T cell receptor beta chains from one sample, sequenced in a study of T cells in Graves' hyperthyroidism and ophthalmopathy (dated by TCRdb to between 2017 and 2020). Libraries were constructed by multiplex PCR. TCRdb shows the sequencer as Illumina HiSeq 2000. The TCR beta CDR3 regions were amplified from RNA transcripts. The TCR CDR3 was subjected to a first round of RT-PCR using the HTBI primer set and the Qiagen OneStep RT-PCR kit. TCRdb reworked the public reads: Q25 trimming with fastp, MiXCR clone assembly, productive beta chains retained. One record per CDR3 amino acid sequence lists the most common genes and DNA. Present in this sample are over 200,000 distinct CDR3 sequences, 15% to 20% of which were seen just once. About 48% of the sample belongs to the ten largest clones. Sequencing was carried out using blood. The source is a middle-aged man with Graves' hyperthyroidism.

This clonotype came up many times. The V call is TRBV7-9, the J call TRBJ2-5; TRBD2 matches 14 bases. V shed 5 bases, J shed 2 bases, and the junction held 4 bases outside the gene matches. The germline V gene has CDR1 SEHNR and CDR2 FQNEAQ (reference sequence). The CDR3 has 16 amino acids. In nucleotides, the CDR3 is TGTGCCAGCAGCATGGGACTAGCGGGGGAACAAGAGACCCAGTACTTC. The encoded protein is CASSMGLAGEQETQYF.

This clonotype was seen a handful of times. This sequence joins TRBV19 and TRBJ1-4; D is unresolved. This CDR3 region has 12 residues. Trimming left V 7 bases short and J 12 bases short, with 15 bases between. Germline CDR1 and CDR2: LNHDA and SQIVND (reference sequence). The CDR3 nucleotides are TGTGCCAGTACCTTGGGAGGCGGCGAACTGTTTTTT. Translation: CASTLGGGELFF.

The table lists this clonotype with many counts. The V gene is TRBV11-2, the J gene TRBJ2-3; D is undetermined. With 1 base removed from V and 0 bases from J, the gap between germline ends came to 8 bases. Germline lookup yields CDR1 SGHAT and CDR2 FQNNGV. The CDR3 has 15 residues. CDR3: CASSLVYSSTDTQYF. The CDR3 DNA follows: TGTGCCAGCAGCTTAGTCTACAGTAGCACAGATACGCAGTATTTT. Based on the CDR3 plus reference TRBV11-2 and TRBJ2-3, the full variable domain is EAGVAQSPRYKIIEKRQSVAFWCNPISGHATLYWYQQILGQGPKLLIQFQNNGVVDDSQLPKDRFSAERLKGVDSTLKIQPAKLEDSAVYLCASSLVYSSTDTQYFGPGTRLTVL.

This clonotype was detected once. The chain has TRBV20-1 and TRBJ2-7, with D unresolved. CDR3 length equals 13 residues. Trimming shortened V by 0 bases and J by 2 bases, and 8 bases separated the two germline ends. CDR1 and CDR2 (germline): DFQATT, SNEGSKA (reference sequence). The DNA of the CDR3 is TGCAGTGCTAGAGAGGCAGCCGCCTACGAGCAGTACTTC. Amino acids: CSAREAAAYEQYF.

The chain has TRBV7-3 and TRBJ2-3, with TRBD1 as a possible D gene (6 bases). The CDR3 totals 16 residues. CDR1 and CDR2 (germline): SGHTA, FQGTGA. The V end was cut by 5 bases, the J end by 1 base, with 16 bases between. CDR3 nucleotides: TGTGCCAGCAGCCCCCAAGGGGCAGGGGGCACAGATACGCAGTATTTT. This translates into CASSPQGAGGTDTQYF.

The genes are TRBV27 and TRBJ1-4, with D possibly matching TRBD1 (5 bases). Germline V gene data show CDR1 as MNHEY and CDR2 as SMNVEV (reference sequence). The length of the CDR3 is 15 residues. V was clipped by 6 bases and J by 8 bases, with 19 bases between them. The chain's CDR3 is CASSPGWQRGEKLFF. Here the CDR3 DNA reads TGTGCCAGCAGCCCCGGTTGGCAGCGGGGCGAAAAACTGTTTTTT.

The chain is built from TRBV20-1 and TRBJ1-5, with D hard to call. This CDR3 contains 13 residues. V was shortened by 1 base and J by 4 bases, with 8 bases between the two germline ends. Germline-derived CDR1 and CDR2 are DFQATT and SNEGSKA (reference sequence). CDR3 coding DNA: TGCAGTGCTAGAGCGGGGTTTAATCAGCCCCAGCATTTT. Residues: CSARAGFNQPQHF.

This clonotype was counted a few times. The chain links TRBV2 to TRBJ1-4; no reliable D call. The CDR3 is made up of 14 amino acids. Between the trimmed V and J ends, which lost 4 bases and 5 bases, there was a span of 11 bases. Germline CDR1 is SNHLY and CDR2 is FYNNEI. Here the CDR3 reads CASSGGDTNEKLFF. Written as DNA, the CDR3 is TGTGCCAGCAGTGGTGGAGATACAAATGAAAAACTGTTTTTT.

The sample holds many counts of this clonotype. This chain uses TRBV20-1 with TRBJ2-2; no clear D. V lost 6 bases, J lost 2 bases, and 13 bases lay in between. CDR1 and CDR2 (germline): DFQATT, SNEGSKA (reference sequence). The CDR3 is made up of 14 amino acids. The CDR3 region is CSAPSGVNTGELFF. The CDR3 bases are TGCAGTGCCCCATCGGGCGTCAACACCGGGGAGCTGTTTTTT.

The chain recombines TRBV19 with TRBJ1-4; TRBD1 matches 7 bases. V trimming: 7 bases; J trimming: 4 bases; junction bases outside the gene matches: 3. The CDR3 is 13 residues long. Germline V gives CDR1 LNHDA, CDR2 SQIVND (reference sequence). This chain's CDR3 is CASKDRNNEKLFF. In DNA, the CDR3 is TGTGCCAGTAAGGACAGGAATAATGAAAAACTGTTTTTT.

Many counts were recorded for this clonotype. J is TRBJ1-4 and V is TRBV5-1; 7 nucleotides agree with TRBD1. The J segment lost 5 bases and the V segment lost 4 bases, leaving 20 bases of the junction unmatched. The CDR3 extends over 19 amino acids. The germline CDR1 and CDR2 sequences are SGHRS and YFSETQ. DNA for the CDR3: TGCGCCAGCAGCCCCGGGACAGCGAGGACCCCCCAGGCGAATGAAAAACTGTTTTTT. Encoded protein: CASSPGTARTPQANEKLFF.

The rearrangement uses TRBV6-5 and TRBJ1-2, with 8 bases aligning to TRBD1. Unmatched junction bases numbered 13, after V lost 4 bases and J lost 6 bases. CDR1 is MNHEY, CDR2 SVGAGI, per germline. CDR3 length: 16 residues. The CDR3 region is CASSSLSRGQGDGYTF. CDR3 DNA sequence: TGTGCCAGCAGTTCCCTTTCCAGGGGGCAAGGAGATGGCTACACCTTC.

This clonotype was counted many times. The chain has TRBV6-1 and TRBJ2-2; no definite D call. Germline CDR1 MNHNS, CDR2 SASEGT. The V end lost 2 bases, the J end lost 1 base, and 11 bases lay between the germline ends. This CDR3 comprises 16 residues. CDR3 in DNA: TGTGCCAGCAGTGAACAACCGGGTCAGAACACCGGGGAGCTGTTTTTT. Amino acid sequence: CASSEQPGQNTGELFF.

This clonotype was observed a few times. The chain joins TRBV10-3 to TRBJ1-1; the D gene is possibly TRBD1 (6 bases). The CDR3 extends over 14 amino acids. CDR1 ENHRY and CDR2 SYGVKD come from the germline V gene. V lost 10 bases and J lost 1, with 16 bases in between. This CDR3 reads CATLRGGENTEAFF. The CDR3 nucleotides are TGTGCCACGCTTAGAGGGGGAGAGAACACTGAAGCTTTCTTT.

This clonotype occurred many times. The chain carries TRBV7-2 and TRBJ2-5; D is unclear. Germline V CDR1 and CDR2: SGHTA, FQGNSA. The CDR3 totals 15 residues. V was cut by 1 base and J by 4 bases, with 13 bases left in between. The CDR3 coding sequence is TGTGCCAGCAGCTTAGTGGTTCGTCCCGGAGAGACCCAGTACTTC. As protein: CASSLVVRPGETQYF.

This clonotype was observed at least ten times. The chain carries TRBV12-3 or TRBV12-4 and TRBJ1-6; D not certain. This CDR3 has 13 residues. Trimming took off 7 bases at V and 6 bases at J, with 10 bases between the two ends. CDR3 in DNA: TGTGCCAGCAAGGCAGAGACTAATTCACCCCTCCACTTT. Its protein is CASKAETNSPLHF.

This clonotype has at least ten counts. The chain is built from TRBV7-9 and TRBJ2-3; TRBD1 might be the D (5 bases). Trimming left V 2 bases short and J 2 bases short, with 8 bases between. Germline V gene lookup returns CDR1 SEHNR and CDR2 FQNEAQ (reference sequence). The CDR3 is made up of 14 amino acids. In nucleotides, the CDR3 is TGTGCCAGCAGCTTAACCAGGGACACAGATACGCAGTATTTT. Residues: CASSLTRDTDTQYF.

The chain uses TRBV5-1 and TRBJ2-7; tentatively, D is TRBD1 or TRBD2 (5 bases each). The V and J ends lost 1 base and 5 bases respectively, with 7 bases between them. The CDR3 is made up of 12 amino acids. CDR1 SGHRS and CDR2 YFSETQ come from the germline V gene. The CDR3 spells CASSLTGHEQYF. CDR3 coding DNA: TGCGCCAGCAGCTTGACGGGGCACGAGCAGTACTTC.

This clonotype was picked up many times. The V gene is TRBV28, the J gene TRBJ2-3; D uncertain. The V and J ends lost 6 bases and 0 bases respectively, with 22 bases between them. CDR1 MDHEN and CDR2 SYDVKM come from the germline V gene. The CDR3 runs 18 residues. CDR3 DNA: TGTGCCAGCAGATCCGAAGGTTGGGGTTCCCCTAGCACAGATACGCAGTATTTT. It is translated as CASRSEGWGSPSTDTQYF.

This chain uses TRBV28 with TRBJ2-1, with D possibly being TRBD2 (7 bases). Trimming removed 4 bases from V and 7 bases from J, with 14 bases in between. There are 14 residues in the CDR3. CDR1 is MDHEN, CDR2 SYDVKM, per germline. CDR3 coding DNA: TGTGCCAGCAGTTGGGGGGGGGCCGAAAATGAGCAGTTCTTC. This translates into CASSWGGAENEQFF.

CDR3 residues: CASSVANSPYEQYF. In DNA, the CDR3 is TGTGCCAGCAGCGTAGCTAACAGCCCCTACGAGCAGTACTTC. The chain employs TRBV9 and TRBJ2-7; unclear D gene. The CDR3 loop spans 14 amino acids. V shed 0 bases and J shed 2 bases, with 9 bases lying between them. Germline values: CDR1 SGDLS, CDR2 YYNGEE.

The V gene is TRBV11-1, the J gene TRBJ2-6; a possible D gene is TRBD2 (6 bases). The V end lost 3 bases, the J end lost 0 bases, and 15 bases lay between the germline ends. Germline assignment: CDR1 SGHAT and CDR2 FQDESV (reference sequence). The CDR3 covers 18 residues. The DNA of the CDR3 is TGTGCCAGCAGCTTCTCGCGGGGTCAGAGCTCTGGGGCCAACGTCCTGACTTTC. This translates into CASSFSRGQSSGANVLTF.